This T cell receptor (beta chain) comes out of a study of T-cell reconstitution after alpha-beta-depleted transplantation in children. This CDR3 spans 17 amino acids. From germline, CDR1 is SGHVS and CDR2 FNYEAQ. The V gene lost 2 bases and the J gene lost 5 bases, with 19 bases spanning the gap. Preparation of the TCRbeta library was carried out with unique molecular identifiers. TCRdb re-called the PCR reads with MiXCR, one entry per CDR3 protein. The sample yields hundreds of thousands of distinct CDR3 sequences, under 15% seen once. This clonotype was found a few times. The starting material was PBMCs from the stem cell graft donor, obtained from the stem cell graft. The chain recombines TRBV7-6 with TRBJ2-1; D may be TRBD2 (6 bases). The TCR sequence derives from a human donor who donated a stem cell graft to a child with combined immunodeficiency. For the CDR3, the DNA is TGTGCCAGCAGCTTAAGTGCAGGAGGGTATCTTAACAATGAGCAGTTCTTC. It yields the protein CASSLSAGGYLNNEQFF.